Each of the 27 T cell receptor beta chains below was sequenced from the same sample in a study of cytomegalovirus exposure and HLA in healthy donors. The PCR employed 60 Vbeta primers together with 13 Jbeta primers. Measured with immunoSEQ multiplex PCR; TCRdb has only the in-frame clones, and not every one. The sample holds around 150,000 clones, 55% to 80% seen once. The sample was PBMCs. These TCRs come from a human donor in good health.

This sequence joins TRBV15 and TRBJ2-2; weak D call: TRBD2 (7 bases). The CDR3 loop spans 17 amino acids. With 0 bases removed from V and 4 bases from J, the gap between germline ends came to 15 bases. CDR1 is LNHNV, CDR2 YYDKDF, per germline (reference sequence). Written as DNA, the CDR3 is TGTGCCACCAGCAGAGATATTCGGGGGGCGGGCACCGGGGAGCTGTTTTTT. Encoded protein: CATSRDIRGAGTGELFF. The full variable domain, with the rest looked up from reference TRBV15 and TRBJ2-2, is DAMVIQNPRYQVTQFGKPVTLSCSQTLNHNVMYWYQQKSSQAPKLLFHYYDKDFNNEADTPDNFQSRRPNTSFCFLDIRSPGLGDTAMYLCATSRDIRGAGTGELFFGEGSRLTVL.

The chain is built from TRBV27 and TRBJ1-2; TRBD1 is a possible D gene (6 bases). This CDR3 is 14 amino acids long. V was cut by 5 bases and J by 4 bases, with 14 bases left in between. Per the germline V gene, CDR1 is MNHEY and CDR2 is SMNVEV (reference sequence). CDR3 residues: CASSSSRGFYGYTF. Here the CDR3 DNA reads TGTGCCAGCAGTAGTTCCAGGGGTTTCTATGGCTACACCTTC.

The V and J genes are TRBV7-6 and TRBJ2-7; TRBD2 aligns across 7 bases. V gave up 5 bases and J gave up 0 bases; unmatched junction bases: 10. CDR3 length: 16 residues. Germline loops: CDR1 SGHVS, CDR2 FNYEAQ. The CDR3 protein is CASSQEALAASYEQYF. Written as DNA, the CDR3 is TGTGCCAGCAGCCAAGAGGCGCTAGCGGCCTCCTACGAGCAGTACTTC.

This clone occurred a few times. This chain connects TRBV2 to TRBJ2-3; 7 nucleotides agree with TRBD2. Germline V CDR1 and CDR2: SNHLY, FYNNEI. The CDR3 has 15 amino acids. The trim removed 6 bases at V and 4 bases at J, leaving 10 bases unmatched. The CDR3 reads CASSDPRTSPDTQYF. DNA for the CDR3: TGTGCCAGCAGCGACCCTCGGACTAGTCCAGATACGCAGTATTTT. Complete variable domain (other parts from reference TRBV2 and TRBJ2-3): EPEVTQTPSHQVTQMGQEVILRCVPISNHLYFYWYRQILGQKVEFLVSFYNNEISEKSEIFDDQFSVERPDGSNFTLKIRSTKLEDSAMYFCASSDPRTSPDTQYFGPGTRLTVL.

The rearrangement joins TRBV4-1 to TRBJ1-5; TRBD1 is a possible D gene (5 bases). CDR3 length: 15 amino acids. Germline CDR1 MGHRA, CDR2 YSYEKL. The V gene lost 0 bases and the J gene lost 3 bases, with 9 bases spanning the gap. CDR3 protein: CASSQETGVNQPQHF. CDR3 coding DNA: TGCGCCAGCAGCCAAGAGACGGGGGTCAATCAGCCCCAGCATTTT.

This rearrangement joins TRBV27 to TRBJ1-1, with D unresolved. The CDR3 totals 16 residues. Trimming pared 6 bases from V and 0 bases from J, leaving 17 bases between. CDR1 and CDR2 (germline): MNHEY, SMNVEV (reference sequence). CDR3 in amino acids: CASRLKEYEVNTEAFF. CDR3 coding DNA: TGTGCCAGCAGGTTGAAGGAATACGAGGTGAACACTGAAGCTTTCTTT.

The chain combines TRBV18 with TRBJ2-7; a possible D gene is TRBD1 (6 bases). The CDR3 is made up of 14 amino acids. The germline V and J ends were trimmed by 8 bases and 0 bases, with 14 bases remaining between them. Germline CDR1 KGHSH, CDR2 LQKENI. The chain's CDR3 is CASTPQGHSYEQYF. DNA of the CDR3: TGTGCCAGCACCCCCCAGGGGCACTCCTACGAGCAGTACTTC.

This chain uses TRBV25-1 with TRBJ2-1; TRBD1 is a possible D gene (6 bases). The CDR3 extends over 16 amino acids. Between the trimmed V and J ends, which lost 4 bases and 4 bases, there was a span of 17 bases. Per germline, CDR1 MGHDK and CDR2 SYGVNS. CDR3 bases: TGTGCCAGCAGTGGGCCCGGGACACGTTTTTACAATGAGCAGTTCTTC. It codes for CASSGPGTRFYNEQFF.

CDR3 sequence: CASSLGYAGGLTDTQYF. DNA of the CDR3: TGTGCCAGCAGTTTAGGGTACGCGGGGGGGTTAACAGATACGCAGTATTTT. This sequence joins TRBV28 and TRBJ2-3, with 9 bases fitting TRBD2. CDR3 length: 17 residues. In germline, CDR1 is MDHEN, CDR2 SYDVKM. Trimming removed 2 bases from V and 3 bases from J; junction bases left unmatched: 9.

This clone was found a few times. The sample carries other DNA sequences with the same CDR3. The chain combines TRBV7-9 with TRBJ1-1; a weak D match, TRBD1 (5 bases). Germline V CDR1 and CDR2: SEHNR, FQNEAQ (reference sequence). The germline V and J ends were trimmed by 2 bases and 1 base, with 5 bases remaining between them. The CDR3 covers 13 residues. The CDR3 here is CASSLQGNTEAFF. The CDR3 bases are TGTGCCAGCAGCTTACAGGGGAACACTGAAGCTTTCTTT.

The chain employs TRBV5-4 and TRBJ2-1; D is ambiguous. V was pared by 0 bases and J by 0 bases, with 7 bases between. Looked up from germline, CDR1 is SGHNT and CDR2 is YYREEE (reference sequence). The CDR3 consists of 15 residues. CDR3 region: CASSLVLSSYNEQFF. As DNA, the CDR3 is TGTGCCAGCAGCTTGGTTCTAAGCTCCTACAATGAGCAGTTCTTC. The full variable domain, in which reference TRBV5-4 and TRBJ2-1 provide the parts outside the CDR3, is ETGVTQSPTHLIKTRGQQVTLRCSSQSGHNTVSWYQQALGQGPQFIFQYYREEENGRGNFPPRFSGLQFPNYSSELNVNALELDDSALYLCASSLVLSSYNEQFFGPGTRLTVL.

The chain employs TRBV14 and TRBJ1-1, with TRBD1 identical over 7 bases. The junction had 15 bases not matched to a gene; V was cut back by 4 bases and J by 7 bases. Germline V gene lookup returns CDR1 SGHDN and CDR2 FVKESK. The CDR3 runs 16 residues. The CDR3 DNA reads TGTGCCAGCAGCCGGAACAGGGGTAGTAAGATGGGTGAAGCTTTCTTT. Protein product: CASSRNRGSKMGEAFF.

As DNA, the CDR3 is TGTGCCAGCAGTTACTCAAGGGGGAGCTCCTACGAGCAGTACTTC. This translates into CASSYSRGSSYEQYF. V gene TRBV6-5 combines with J gene TRBJ2-7, with D possibly TRBD1 on 6 matching bases. This CDR3 has 15 residues. Germline assignment: CDR1 MNHEY and CDR2 SVGAGI. The ends were cut back, 0 bases at V and 0 bases at J, with 9 bases in the middle.

Points on this clone: At one boundary the junction diverges from the germline segment, which might be a read error. The CDR3 reads CASSFIQGNEQFF. The DNA of the CDR3 is TGTGCTAGCAGCTTTATACAGGGCAATGAGCAGTTCTTC. V is TRBV7-7 and J is TRBJ2-1; perhaps TRBD1 as D (6 bases). The CDR3 is 13 residues long. The germline V gene has CDR1 SSHAT and CDR2 FNYEAQ (reference sequence).

This clone was found a few times. This chain connects TRBV4-2 to TRBJ1-6; D is unresolved. This CDR3 spans 13 amino acids. V was clipped by 4 bases and J by 7 bases, with 8 bases between them. Germline V gene lookup returns CDR1 LGHNA and CDR2 YNFKEQ. As DNA, the CDR3 is TGTGCCAGCAGCCGGGAGAGGAATTCACCCCTCCACTTT. Translation: CASSRERNSPLHF.

The J gene is TRBJ2-7, the V gene TRBV19; D is unresolved. The ends were cut back, 3 bases at V and 3 bases at J, with 15 bases in the middle. This CDR3 contains 15 residues. Germline CDR1 reads LNHDA; CDR2 reads SQIVND (reference sequence). The DNA of the CDR3 is TGTGCCAGTAGTATTTTCCGGGTTGGCATCTACGAGCAGTACTTC. It encodes CASSIFRVGIYEQYF.

This clone was observed a single time. The chain recombines TRBV6-6 with TRBJ2-2, with TRBD1 matching over 8 bases. CDR3 length: 16 amino acids. Germline V gene lookup returns CDR1 MNHNY and CDR2 SVGAGI (reference sequence). V lost 4 bases and J lost 4; bases outside the gene matches: 8. In DNA, the CDR3 is TGTGCCAGCAGTTCTGGACAGGGAAGGGCCACCGGGGAGCTGTTTTTT. Translating it yields CASSSGQGRATGELFF.

The rearrangement uses TRBV7-2 and TRBJ2-3; 12 positions match TRBD2. The CDR3 has 16 residues. Germline CDR1 reads SGHTA; CDR2 reads FQGNSA. V gave up 5 bases and J gave up 2 bases; unmatched junction bases: 5. CDR3 DNA sequence: TGTGCCAGCAGCCGCGGGACTAGCGGGTTCACAGATACGCAGTATTTT. It encodes CASSRGTSGFTDTQYF.

In DNA, the CDR3 is TGTGCCAGCAGTTACCACGGGACAGGGCGGGAAAAACTGTTTTTT. Its protein is CASSYHGTGREKLFF. The chain links TRBV6-5 to TRBJ1-4; 9 positions agree with TRBD1. Germline lookup yields CDR1 MNHEY and CDR2 SVGAGI. The CDR3 sequence is 15 residues long. Germline trimming cut 2 bases from V and 8 bases from J; bases unmatched to any gene: 6.

This clone has just a few counts. This chain joins TRBV15 and TRBJ2-3; D call uncertain. The length of the CDR3 is 16 residues. Germline CDR1 is LNHNV and CDR2 is YYDKDF (reference sequence). V lost 0 bases and J lost 0, with 10 bases in between. Written as DNA, the CDR3 is TGTGCCACCAGCAGAGATGGGCGTCAAAGCACAGATACGCAGTATTTT. This sequence encodes CATSRDGRQSTDTQYF. The whole variable domain, remainder taken from reference TRBV15 and TRBJ2-3, is DAMVIQNPRYQVTQFGKPVTLSCSQTLNHNVMYWYQQKSSQAPKLLFHYYDKDFNNEADTPDNFQSRRPNTSFCFLDIRSPGLGDTAMYLCATSRDGRQSTDTQYFGPGTRLTVL.

The chain recombines TRBV4-1 with TRBJ2-1; no firm D call. Trimming took off 2 bases at V and 2 bases at J, with 7 bases between the two ends. The CDR3 loop spans 14 amino acids. Germline CDR1 is MGHRA and CDR2 is YSYEKL. The CDR3 coding sequence is TGCGCCAGCAGCCAACTCCCGGCCTACAATGAGCAGTTCTTC. As protein: CASSQLPAYNEQFF.

This clone was counted once. This chain joins TRBV7-9 and TRBJ1-3; a possible D gene is TRBD1 (6 bases). The CDR3 runs to 15 residues. Trimming removed 1 base at V and 0 bases at J, with 7 bases between. Germline V gives CDR1 SEHNR, CDR2 FQNEAQ (reference sequence). The CDR3: CASSLGQVSGNTIYF. DNA for the CDR3: TGTGCCAGCAGCTTAGGACAGGTCTCTGGAAACACCATATATTTT.

Only a few counts were recorded for this clone. The chain links TRBV30 to TRBJ2-2, with 9 bases identical to TRBD1. The CDR3 consists of 13 residues. Germline trimming cut 8 bases from V and 7 bases from J; bases unmatched to any gene: 8. CDR1 GTSNPN and CDR2 SVGIG come from the germline V gene (reference sequence). The DNA of the CDR3 is TGTGCCACCAGGACAGGGGTAATCGGGGAGCTGTTTTTT. It specifies CATRTGVIGELFF. The full variable domain, its missing parts supplied by reference TRBV30 and TRBJ2-2, is SQTIHQWPATLVQPVGSPLSLECTVEGTSNPNLYWYRQAAGRGLQLLFYSVGIGQISSEVPQNLSASRPQDRQFILSSKKLLLSDSGFYLCATRTGVIGELFFGEGSRLTVL.

There are a few counts of this clone. This chain connects TRBV4-1 to TRBJ1-2, with TRBD1 identical over 11 bases. V gave up 4 bases and J gave up 4 bases; unmatched junction bases: 5. This CDR3 region has 15 residues. The germline V gene has CDR1 MGHRA and CDR2 YSYEKL. CDR3: CASSRGTGGTYGYTF. As DNA, the CDR3 is TGCGCCAGCAGCCGGGGGACAGGGGGGACCTATGGCTACACCTTC.

The genes are TRBV30 and TRBJ2-2, with TRBD2 as a possible D gene (6 bases). The CDR3 has 13 residues. Germline CDR1 GTSNPN, CDR2 SVGIG (reference sequence). V gave up 2 bases and J gave up 4 bases, with 8 bases separating them. The CDR3 DNA reads as TGTGCCTGGAGTTTGGGGGGCACCGGGGAGCTGTTTTTT. Amino acid sequence: CAWSLGGTGELFF.

This clone turned up a few times. The chain combines TRBV11-3 with TRBJ2-7; possibly TRBD1 for D (5 bases). Germline V CDR1 and CDR2: SGHNT, YENEEA. Trimming removed 4 bases from V and 2 bases from J, with 9 bases in between. The CDR3 length is 13 residues. This CDR3 reads CASSWTSAYEQYF. The CDR3 DNA is TGTGCCAGCAGCTGGACATCCGCCTACGAGCAGTACTTC.

The CDR3 nucleotides are TGCGCCAGCAGCTACGACAGGGTCGAGCAGTACTTC. It is translated as CASSYDRVEQYF. V usage is TRBV4-1 and J usage is TRBJ2-7, with 7 bases fitting TRBD1. The V segment lost 5 bases and the J segment 6 bases; nucleotides outside the gene matches: 4. CDR3 length: 12 amino acids. The germline V gene encodes CDR1 MGHRA and CDR2 YSYEKL.